The next 9 T cell receptor beta chains were all read from a single sample in a study of cytomegalovirus exposure and HLA in healthy donors. PCR primers comprised 60 Vbeta and 13 Jbeta primers. The repertoire was sequenced with immunoSEQ multiplex PCR; TCRdb's copy has only in-frame clones and lacks some. The table records some 110,000 clones, roughly 73% of them present only once. The sequenced sample was PBMCs. The receptors were gathered from a woman younger than 45 in good health and CMV-seronegative.

The V gene is TRBV6-5, the J gene TRBJ1-1, with TRBD1 identical over 8 bases. The CDR3 has 13 amino acids. Trimming removed 6 bases from V and 6 bases from J; junction bases left unmatched: 6. Germline CDR1 and CDR2: MNHEY and SVGAGI. The CDR3 loop is CASRRDRLAEAFF. CDR3 in DNA: TGTGCCAGCAGACGGGACAGGCTCGCTGAAGCTTTCTTT.

The rearrangement joins TRBV30 to TRBJ1-1; D gene uncertain. Germline CDR1 GTSNPN, CDR2 SVGIG (reference sequence). The CDR3 consists of 13 residues. V was clipped by 2 bases and J by 3 bases, with 10 bases between them. The chain's CDR3 is CAWSWEQDTEAFF. In DNA form, the CDR3 reads TGTGCCTGGAGTTGGGAGCAGGACACTGAAGCTTTCTTT. Drawing the rest from reference TRBV30 and TRBJ1-1, the complete variable domain is SQTIHQWPATLVQPVGSPLSLECTVEGTSNPNLYWYRQAAGRGLQLLFYSVGIGQISSEVPQNLSASRPQDRQFILSSKKLLLSDSGFYLCAWSWEQDTEAFFGQGTRLTVV.

J is TRBJ2-2 and V is TRBV7-8, with TRBD2 as a possible D gene (6 bases). The CDR3 has 15 amino acids. From germline, CDR1 is SGHVS and CDR2 FQNEAQ. V was pared by 5 bases and J by 4 bases, with 14 bases between. The CDR3 DNA follows: TGTGCCAGCAGCCTTGAGGGAGGACCCACCGGGGAGCTGTTTTTT. It yields the protein CASSLEGGPTGELFF.

Only a few counts were recorded for this clone. The chain employs TRBV4-2 and TRBJ2-3; 9 nucleotides align to TRBD2. CDR3 size: 17 residues. The junction had 7 bases not matched to a gene; V was cut back by 1 base and J by 2 bases. Per germline, CDR1 LGHNA and CDR2 YNFKEQ. CDR3 DNA: TGTGCCAGCAGCCAAGCTTCTAGCGGGACTTACACAGATACGCAGTATTTT. Amino acids: CASSQASSGTYTDTQYF.

This clone has just a few counts. The chain is built from TRBV7-9 and TRBJ1-1; D is ambiguous. The CDR3 is 14 amino acids. The V end lost 5 bases, the J end lost 4 bases, and 14 bases lay between the germline ends. Germline CDR1 is SEHNR and CDR2 is FQNEAQ (reference sequence). The CDR3 sequence is CASSTRLEGTEAFF. The CDR3 bases are TGTGCCAGCAGCACTCGTCTAGAGGGCACTGAAGCTTTCTTT.

The chain joins TRBV2 to TRBJ1-1; unclear D gene. The V gene lost 5 bases and the J gene lost 1 base, with 8 bases spanning the gap. There are 13 residues in the CDR3. Germline V gene data show CDR1 as SNHLY and CDR2 as FYNNEI. CDR3 protein: CASSPVANTEAFF. CDR3 in DNA: TGTGCCAGCAGTCCGGTAGCGAACACTGAAGCTTTCTTT.

This chain uses TRBV7-2 with TRBJ2-1; 8 bases map to TRBD2. V lost 1 base to trimming and J lost 4 bases; unmatched junction nucleotides: 6. This CDR3 has 16 residues. Germline CDR1 is SGHTA and CDR2 is FQGNSA. The CDR3 sequence: CASSLGAGGLYNEQFF. CDR3 in DNA: TGTGCCAGCAGCTTAGGGGCGGGGGGCTTGTACAATGAGCAGTTCTTC.

J is TRBJ1-1 and V is TRBV7-2; a possible D gene is TRBD1 (6 bases). Germline lookup yields CDR1 SGHTA and CDR2 FQGNSA. The CDR3 runs 13 residues. V was trimmed by 7 bases and J by 6 bases, leaving 15 bases between them. The chain's CDR3 is CASMLLQGAEAFF. CDR3 DNA: TGTGCCAGCATGCTACTACAGGGAGCTGAAGCTTTCTTT.

The V call is TRBV18, the J call TRBJ2-1, with 11 nucleotides matching TRBD2. Germline assignment: CDR1 KGHSH and CDR2 LQKENI. The CDR3 runs 15 residues. V dropped 2 bases and J dropped 11; count of bases not matched to a gene: 8. The CDR3 DNA sequence: TGTGCCAGCTCACCAGGAATAGCGGGAGGGCCCAAGCAGTTCTTC. Translated: CASSPGIAGGPKQFF.